This entry features one T cell receptor (beta chain) sequence. This specimen comes from a study of blood T cells in healthy people across ages. V dropped 3 bases and J dropped 4 bases, with 18 bases sitting between them. CDR3 size: 16 residues. Looked up from germline, CDR1 is SGHAT and CDR2 is FQNNGV. Through a sample-barcoded 5' primer and a J-beta primer mix, a second PCR was run for about 6 to 11 cycles. Each of the cDNA molecules was tagged by a template-switch adaptor with 12 random nucleotides. TCRdb re-analysed the 5' RACE reads in MiXCR, keeping a single row per CDR3 protein. The sample records 1 million to 1.2 million distinct CDR3 sequences, 30% to 40% being singletons.

The source is a man younger than 30 in good health. V is TRBV11-2 and J is TRBJ1-2, with D possibly TRBD1 on 6 matching bases. The specimen sequenced was blood. The CDR3 region is CASSFTRQVFSYGYTF. DNA of the CDR3: TGTGCCAGCAGCTTCACCCGACAGGTCTTTTCCTATGGCTACACCTTC.